The clone carrying this T cell receptor beta chain was seen just once. The data belong to a study of shared clonotypes between healthy human individuals. As for the study in general: CD8 memory received one plate per donor, CD8 naive two, CD4 memory three and CD4 naive three.

TCRdb's table, derived via immunoSEQ multiplex PCR, lists solely in-frame clones and lacks some. The sample shows over 1.5 million clones, 95% to 99% of them seen only once. Germline assignment: CDR1 MNHEY and CDR2 SMNVEV (reference sequence). CDR3 length: 15 amino acids. Trimming stripped 5 bases from V and 2 bases from J, with 15 bases between. The sample taken for sequencing was naive CD4+ T cells sorted from blood. Noted subset: CD45RA+ positively selected. The V call is TRBV27, the J call TRBJ2-5; possible D gene TRBD2, 6 bases. This clonotype was obtained from a man aged 25 to 45 in good health. CDR3 protein: CASSPRLGGQETQYF. The CDR3 nucleotides are TGTGCCAGCAGTCCGCGACTGGGGGGACAAGAGACCCAGTACTTC.